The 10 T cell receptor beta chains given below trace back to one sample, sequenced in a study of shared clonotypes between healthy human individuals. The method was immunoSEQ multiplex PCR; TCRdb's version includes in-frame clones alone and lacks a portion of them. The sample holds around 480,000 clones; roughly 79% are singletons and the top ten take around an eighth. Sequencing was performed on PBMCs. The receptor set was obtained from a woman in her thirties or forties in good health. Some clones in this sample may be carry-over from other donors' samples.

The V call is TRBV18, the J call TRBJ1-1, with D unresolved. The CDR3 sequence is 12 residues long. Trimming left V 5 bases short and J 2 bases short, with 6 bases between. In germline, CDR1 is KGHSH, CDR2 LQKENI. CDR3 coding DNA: TGTGCCAGCTCAACTATTAACACTGAAGCTTTCTTT. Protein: CASSTINTEAFF.

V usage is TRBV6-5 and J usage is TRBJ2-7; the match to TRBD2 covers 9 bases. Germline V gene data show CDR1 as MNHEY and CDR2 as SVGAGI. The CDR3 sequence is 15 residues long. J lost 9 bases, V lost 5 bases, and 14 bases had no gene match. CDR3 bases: TGTGCCAGCAGTCGCGACGTCGGCGGGAGGGCCGTGCAGTACTTC. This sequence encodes CASSRDVGGRAVQYF.

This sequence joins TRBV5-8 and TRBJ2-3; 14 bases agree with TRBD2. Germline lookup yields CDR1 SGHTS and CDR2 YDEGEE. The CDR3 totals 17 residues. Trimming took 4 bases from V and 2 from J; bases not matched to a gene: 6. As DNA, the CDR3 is TGTGCCAGCAGCACCGGGACTAGCGGGAGACCCACAGATACGCAGTATTTT. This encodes CASSTGTSGRPTDTQYF.

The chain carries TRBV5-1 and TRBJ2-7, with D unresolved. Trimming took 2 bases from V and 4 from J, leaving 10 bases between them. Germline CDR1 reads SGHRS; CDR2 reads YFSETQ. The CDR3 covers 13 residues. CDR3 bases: TGCGCCAGCAGCTTCGTCGGCAGATACGAGCAGTACTTC. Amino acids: CASSFVGRYEQYF.

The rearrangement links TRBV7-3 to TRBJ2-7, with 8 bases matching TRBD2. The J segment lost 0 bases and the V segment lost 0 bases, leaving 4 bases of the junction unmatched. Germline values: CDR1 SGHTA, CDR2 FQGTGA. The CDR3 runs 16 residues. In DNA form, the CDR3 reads TGTGCCAGCAGCTTAACACTAGCGGCAGGCTCCTACGAGCAGTACTTC. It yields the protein CASSLTLAAGSYEQYF.

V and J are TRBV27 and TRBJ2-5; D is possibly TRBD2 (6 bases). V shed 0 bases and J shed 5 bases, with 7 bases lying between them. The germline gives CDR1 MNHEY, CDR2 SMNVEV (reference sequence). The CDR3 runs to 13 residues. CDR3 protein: CASSLSSGETQYF. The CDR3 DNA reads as TGTGCCAGCAGTTTATCGAGCGGGGAGACCCAGTACTTC.

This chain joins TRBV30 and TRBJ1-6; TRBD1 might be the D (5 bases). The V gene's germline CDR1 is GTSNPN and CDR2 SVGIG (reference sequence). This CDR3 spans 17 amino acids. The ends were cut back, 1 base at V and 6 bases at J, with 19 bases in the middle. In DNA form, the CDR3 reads TGTGCCTGGAGTGAAAGGGGCCGGACAACCTTTAATTCACCCCTCCACTTT. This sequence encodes CAWSERGRTTFNSPLHF.

The CDR3 is CASSYGDNTDTQYF. The CDR3 DNA is TGTGCCAGCAGTTACGGGGACAACACAGATACGCAGTATTTT. This sequence joins TRBV6-6 and TRBJ2-3, with D possibly being TRBD1 (6 bases). This CDR3 is built from 14 residues. Trimming cost V 2 bases and J 2 bases, with 8 bases left between them. Germline V lookup: CDR1 MNHNY, CDR2 SVGAGI (reference sequence).

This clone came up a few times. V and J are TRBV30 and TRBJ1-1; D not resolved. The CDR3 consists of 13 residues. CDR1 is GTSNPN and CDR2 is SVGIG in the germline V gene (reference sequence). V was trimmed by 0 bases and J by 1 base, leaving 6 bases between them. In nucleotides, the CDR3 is TGTGCCTGGAGTGTCTTCGGGAACACTGAAGCTTTCTTT. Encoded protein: CAWSVFGNTEAFF. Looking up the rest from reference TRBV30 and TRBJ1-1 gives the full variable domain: SQTIHQWPATLVQPVGSPLSLECTVEGTSNPNLYWYRQAAGRGLQLLFYSVGIGQISSEVPQNLSASRPQDRQFILSSKKLLLSDSGFYLCAWSVFGNTEAFFGQGTRLTVV.

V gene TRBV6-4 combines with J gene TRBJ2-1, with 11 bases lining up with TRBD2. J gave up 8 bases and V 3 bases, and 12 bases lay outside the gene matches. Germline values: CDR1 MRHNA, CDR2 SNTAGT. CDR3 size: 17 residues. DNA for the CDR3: TGTGCCAGCAGTGAATCTATAGCGGGAGGGCCAGGGGATGAGCAGTTCTTC. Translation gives CASSESIAGGPGDEQFF.